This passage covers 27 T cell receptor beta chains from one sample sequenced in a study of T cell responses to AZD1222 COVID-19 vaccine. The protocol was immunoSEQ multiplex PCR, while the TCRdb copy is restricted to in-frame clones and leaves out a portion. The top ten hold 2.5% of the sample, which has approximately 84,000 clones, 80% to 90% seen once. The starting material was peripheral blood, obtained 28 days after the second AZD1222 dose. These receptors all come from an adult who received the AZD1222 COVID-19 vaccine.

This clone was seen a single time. DNA for the CDR3: TGTGCCAGCAGTATACAGGGGAGGCACTATGGCTACACCTTC. Translation gives CASSIQGRHYGYTF. The V and J genes are TRBV28 and TRBJ1-2; 7 bases agree with TRBD1. V dropped 5 bases and J dropped 3; count of bases not matched to a gene: 6. CDR3 size: 14 residues. The germline gives CDR1 MDHEN, CDR2 SYDVKM.

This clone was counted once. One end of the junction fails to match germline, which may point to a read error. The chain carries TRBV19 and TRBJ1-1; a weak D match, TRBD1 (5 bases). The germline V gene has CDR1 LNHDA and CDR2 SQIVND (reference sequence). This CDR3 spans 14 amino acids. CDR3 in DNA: TGTGCCAGTAGGATCGCACAGGCGACAACCGTACCCGTCTTT. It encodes CASRIAQATTVPVF.

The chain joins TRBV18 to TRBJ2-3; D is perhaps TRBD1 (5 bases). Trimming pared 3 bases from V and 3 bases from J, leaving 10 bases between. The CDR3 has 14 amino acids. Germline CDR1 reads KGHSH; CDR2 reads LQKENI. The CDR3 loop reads CASSPQGSTDTQYF. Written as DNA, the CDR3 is TGTGCCAGCTCACCTCAGGGTTCTACAGATACGCAGTATTTT.

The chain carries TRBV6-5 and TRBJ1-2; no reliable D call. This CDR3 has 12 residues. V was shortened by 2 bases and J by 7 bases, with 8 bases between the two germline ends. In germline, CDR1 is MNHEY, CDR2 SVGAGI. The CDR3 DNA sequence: TGTGCCAGCAGTTACGGAGGAATTGGCTACACCTTC. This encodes CASSYGGIGYTF.

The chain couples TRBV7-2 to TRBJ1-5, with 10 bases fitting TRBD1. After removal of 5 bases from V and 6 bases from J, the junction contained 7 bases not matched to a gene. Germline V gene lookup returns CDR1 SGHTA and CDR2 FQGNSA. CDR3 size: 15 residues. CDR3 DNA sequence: TGTGCCAGCAGCAAAAGGACAGGGGGTCGTCAGCCCCAGCATTTT. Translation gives CASSKRTGGRQPQHF.

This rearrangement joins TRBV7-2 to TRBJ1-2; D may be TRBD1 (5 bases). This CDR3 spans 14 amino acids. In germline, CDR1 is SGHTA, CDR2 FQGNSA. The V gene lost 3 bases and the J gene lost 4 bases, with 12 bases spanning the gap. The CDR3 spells CASSLGVEGYGYTF. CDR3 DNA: TGTGCCAGCAGCTTGGGGGTAGAGGGCTATGGCTACACCTTC.

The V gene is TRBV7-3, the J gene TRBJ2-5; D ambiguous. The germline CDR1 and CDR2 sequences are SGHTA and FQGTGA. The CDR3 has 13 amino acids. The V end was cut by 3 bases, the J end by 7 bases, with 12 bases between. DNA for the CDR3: TGTGCCAGCAGCTTGGAGCGCCTGGGGACCCAGTACTTC. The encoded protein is CASSLERLGTQYF.

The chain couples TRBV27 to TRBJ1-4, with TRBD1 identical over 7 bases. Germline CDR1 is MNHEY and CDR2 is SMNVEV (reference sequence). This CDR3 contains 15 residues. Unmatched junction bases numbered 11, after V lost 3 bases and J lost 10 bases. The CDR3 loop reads CASSFYQQGRGKLFF. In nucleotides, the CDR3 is TGTGCCAGCAGTTTTTACCAACAGGGGCGTGGAAAACTGTTTTTT.

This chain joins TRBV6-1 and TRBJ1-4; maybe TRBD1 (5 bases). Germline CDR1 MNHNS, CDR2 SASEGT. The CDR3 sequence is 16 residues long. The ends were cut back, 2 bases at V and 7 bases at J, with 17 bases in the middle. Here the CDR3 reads CASSESSGAGGEKLFF. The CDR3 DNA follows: TGTGCCAGCAGTGAAAGTAGCGGGGCAGGCGGTGAAAAACTGTTTTTT.

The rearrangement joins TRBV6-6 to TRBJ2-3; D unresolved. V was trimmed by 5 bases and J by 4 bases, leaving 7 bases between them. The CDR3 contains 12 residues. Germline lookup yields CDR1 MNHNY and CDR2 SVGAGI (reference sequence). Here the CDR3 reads CASSRVADTQYF. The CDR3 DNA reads TGTGCCAGCAGTAGAGTTGCAGATACGCAGTATTTT.

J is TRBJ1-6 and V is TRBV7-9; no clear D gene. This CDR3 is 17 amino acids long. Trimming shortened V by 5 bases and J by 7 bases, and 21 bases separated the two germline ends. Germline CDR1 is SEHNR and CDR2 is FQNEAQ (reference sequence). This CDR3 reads CASSLESSAGLNSPLHF. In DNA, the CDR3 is TGTGCCAGCAGCCTAGAGTCGTCGGCAGGACTAAATTCACCCCTCCACTTT.

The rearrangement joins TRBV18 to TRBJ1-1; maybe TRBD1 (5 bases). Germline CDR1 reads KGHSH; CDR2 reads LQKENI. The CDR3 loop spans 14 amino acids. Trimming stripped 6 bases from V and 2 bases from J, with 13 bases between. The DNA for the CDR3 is TGTGCCAGCTCCCCGTCAGGGCTAAACACTGAAGCTTTCTTT. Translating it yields CASSPSGLNTEAFF.

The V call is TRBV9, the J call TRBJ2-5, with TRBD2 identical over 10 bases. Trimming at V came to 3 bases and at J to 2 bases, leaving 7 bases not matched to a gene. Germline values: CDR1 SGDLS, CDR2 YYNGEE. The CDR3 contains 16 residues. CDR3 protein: CASSGTSGHTQETQYF. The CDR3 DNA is TGTGCCAGCAGCGGGACTAGCGGCCACACTCAAGAGACCCAGTACTTC.

In DNA, the CDR3 is TGTGCCAGCACTCCGGGGACAGGGGTATGGGCTGAGCAGTTCTTC. This codes for CASTPGTGVWAEQFF. The gene calls are TRBV28 and TRBJ2-1, with 10 positions matching TRBD1. Germline values: CDR1 MDHEN, CDR2 SYDVKM. The CDR3 loop spans 15 amino acids. Trimming removed 7 bases from V and 9 bases from J; junction bases left unmatched: 12. The complete variable domain, with remaining parts taken from reference TRBV28 and TRBJ2-1, reads DVKVTQSSRYLVKRTGEKVFLECVQDMDHENMFWYRQDPGLGLRLIYFSYDVKMKEKGDIPEGYSVSREKKERFSLILESASTNQTSMYLCASTPGTGVWAEQFFGPGTRLTVL.

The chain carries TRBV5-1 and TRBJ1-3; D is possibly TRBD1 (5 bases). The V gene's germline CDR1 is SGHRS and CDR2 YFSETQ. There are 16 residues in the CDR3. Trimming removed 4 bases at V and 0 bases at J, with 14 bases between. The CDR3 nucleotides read TGCGCCAGCAGCCGGGGACTCCCGAGCTCTGGAAACACCATATATTTT. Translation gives CASSRGLPSSGNTIYF.

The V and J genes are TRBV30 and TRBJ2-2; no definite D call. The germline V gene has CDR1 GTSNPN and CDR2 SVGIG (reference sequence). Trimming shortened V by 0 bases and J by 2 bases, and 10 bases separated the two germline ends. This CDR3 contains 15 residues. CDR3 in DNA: TGTGCCTGGAGTGTGGGGAAACTTAACACCGGGGAGCTGTTTTTT. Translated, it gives CAWSVGKLNTGELFF.

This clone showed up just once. Here the CDR3 reads CATTPNRESSPLHF. The CDR3 DNA sequence: TGTGCCACCACCCCGAACAGGGAATCTTCACCCCTCCACTTT. J is TRBJ1-6 and V is TRBV10-3, with D maybe TRBD1 (6 bases). CDR1 and CDR2 from the germline V gene are ENHRY and SYGVKD. Trimming shortened V by 10 bases and J by 9 bases, and 19 bases separated the two germline ends. The CDR3 is made up of 14 amino acids.

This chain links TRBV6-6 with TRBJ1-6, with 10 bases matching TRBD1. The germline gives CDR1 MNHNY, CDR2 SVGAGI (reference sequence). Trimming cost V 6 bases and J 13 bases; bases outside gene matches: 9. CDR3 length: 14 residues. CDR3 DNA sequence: TGTGCCAGCAGCGCCGGGACAGGGGTATCCCCCCTCCACTTT. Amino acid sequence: CASSAGTGVSPLHF.

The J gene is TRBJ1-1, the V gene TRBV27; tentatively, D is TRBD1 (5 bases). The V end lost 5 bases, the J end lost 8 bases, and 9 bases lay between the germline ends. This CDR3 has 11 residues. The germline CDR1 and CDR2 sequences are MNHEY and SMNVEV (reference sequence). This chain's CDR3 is CASSRQGEAFF. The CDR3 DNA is TGTGCCAGCAGTAGGCAGGGAGAAGCTTTCTTT.

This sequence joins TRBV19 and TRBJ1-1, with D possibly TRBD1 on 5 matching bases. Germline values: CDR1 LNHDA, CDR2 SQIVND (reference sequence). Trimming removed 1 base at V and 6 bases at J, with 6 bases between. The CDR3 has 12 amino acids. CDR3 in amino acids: CASSIGGAEAFF. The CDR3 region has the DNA TGTGCCAGTAGTATAGGAGGGGCTGAAGCTTTCTTT. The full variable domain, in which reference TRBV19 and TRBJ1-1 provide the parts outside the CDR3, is DGGITQSPKYLFRKEGQNVTLSCEQNLNHDAMYWYRQDPGQGLRLIYYSQIVNDFQKGDIAEGYSVSREKKESFPLTVTSAQKNPTAFYLCASSIGGAEAFFGQGTRLTVV.

The CDR3 DNA sequence: TGTGCCATCAATAGCAATAGACCGGACAGGGACTATGGCTACACCTTC. It is translated as CAINSNRPDRDYGYTF. V is TRBV10-3 and J is TRBJ1-2, with 8 positions matching TRBD1. Per the germline V gene, CDR1 is ENHRY and CDR2 is SYGVKD. The CDR3 consists of 16 residues. The V segment lost 7 bases and the J segment 3 bases; nucleotides outside the gene matches: 13.

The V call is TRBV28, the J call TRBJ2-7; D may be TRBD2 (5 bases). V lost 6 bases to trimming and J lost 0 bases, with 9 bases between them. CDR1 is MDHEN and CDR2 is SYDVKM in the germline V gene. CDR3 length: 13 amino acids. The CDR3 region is CASRSLDSYEQYF. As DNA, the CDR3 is TGTGCCAGCAGATCACTAGACTCCTACGAGCAGTACTTC.

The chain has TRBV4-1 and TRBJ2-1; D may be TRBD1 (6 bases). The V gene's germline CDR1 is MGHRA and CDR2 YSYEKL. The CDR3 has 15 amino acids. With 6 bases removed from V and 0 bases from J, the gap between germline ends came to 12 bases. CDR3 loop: CASSRTESSYNEQFF. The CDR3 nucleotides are TGCGCCAGCAGTCGGACAGAAAGCTCCTACAATGAGCAGTTCTTC.

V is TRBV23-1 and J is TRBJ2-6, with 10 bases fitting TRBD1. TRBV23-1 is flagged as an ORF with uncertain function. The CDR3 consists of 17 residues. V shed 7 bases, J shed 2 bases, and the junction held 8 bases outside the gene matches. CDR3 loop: CASMTGGESTGANVLTF. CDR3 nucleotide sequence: TGCGCCAGCATGACAGGGGGCGAGTCCACTGGGGCCAACGTCCTGACTTTC.

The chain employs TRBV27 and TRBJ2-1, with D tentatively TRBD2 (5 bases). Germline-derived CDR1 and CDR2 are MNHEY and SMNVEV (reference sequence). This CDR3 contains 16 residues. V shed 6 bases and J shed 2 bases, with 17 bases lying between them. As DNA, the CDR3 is TGTGCCAGCAGCCTAAGGAGCGGAACCACCTACAATGAGCAGTTCTTC. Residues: CASSLRSGTTYNEQFF.

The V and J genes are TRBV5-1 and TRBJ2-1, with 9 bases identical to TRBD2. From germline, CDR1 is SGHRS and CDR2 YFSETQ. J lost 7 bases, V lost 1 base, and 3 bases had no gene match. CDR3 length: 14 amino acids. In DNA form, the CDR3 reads TGCGCCAGCAGCTTGCGAGCGGGAGGTAATGAGCAGTTCTTC. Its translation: CASSLRAGGNEQFF.

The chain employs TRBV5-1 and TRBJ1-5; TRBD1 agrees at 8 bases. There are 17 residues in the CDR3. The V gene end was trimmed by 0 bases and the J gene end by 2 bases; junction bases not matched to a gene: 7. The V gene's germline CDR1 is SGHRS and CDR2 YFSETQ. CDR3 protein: CASSLGGQAAGNQPQHF. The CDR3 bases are TGCGCCAGCAGCTTGGGGGGACAGGCAGCGGGCAATCAGCCCCAGCATTTT. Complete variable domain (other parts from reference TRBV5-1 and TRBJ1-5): KAGVTQTPRYLIKTRGQQVTLSCSPISGHRSVSWYQQTPGQGLQFLFEYFSETQRNKGNFPGRFSGRQFSNSRSEMNVSTLELGDSALYLCASSLGGQAAGNQPQHFGDGTRLSIL.